This T cell receptor beta chain was captured by sequencing in a study of blood T cell repertoires in COVID-19. About the research overall: COVID-19 samples, acute and convalescent, were from the United States, Italy and Spain. Sources were T cells, B-cell-depleted T cells, or PBMCs; the material itself was cDNA or gDNA.

V was clipped by 3 bases and J by 7 bases, with 16 bases between them. The CDR3 length is 14 residues. Per germline, CDR1 SGDLS and CDR2 YYNGEE. In the authors' methods: Counts of nucleated cells, estimated from reference gene primer amplification, were obtained. Clones were read by immunoSEQ multiplex PCR, and TCRdb kept only the in-frame ones, dropping some. For V, J and clone size, that table is used; D and trimming come from the DNA. In the table there are hundreds of thousands of clones, 88% of which are singletons. This receptor was obtained from an elderly man with acute or convalescent COVID-19. The chain combines TRBV9 with TRBJ1-1; D gene unclear. Sequences were obtained from peripheral blood. Here the CDR3 reads CASSAISGNSEAFF. The DNA of the CDR3 is TGTGCCAGCAGCGCCATTTCCGGGAATAGTGAAGCTTTCTTT.